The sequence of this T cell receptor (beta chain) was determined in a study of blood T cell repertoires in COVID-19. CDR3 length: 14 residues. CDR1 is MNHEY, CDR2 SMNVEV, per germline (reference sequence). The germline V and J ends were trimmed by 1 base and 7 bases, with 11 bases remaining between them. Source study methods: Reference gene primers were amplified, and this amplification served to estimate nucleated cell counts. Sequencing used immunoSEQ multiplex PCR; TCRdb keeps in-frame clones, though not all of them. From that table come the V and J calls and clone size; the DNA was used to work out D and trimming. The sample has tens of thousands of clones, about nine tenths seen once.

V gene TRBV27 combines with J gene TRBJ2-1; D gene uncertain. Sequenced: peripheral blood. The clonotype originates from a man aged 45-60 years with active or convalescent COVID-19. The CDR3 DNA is TGTGCCAGCAGTTTATATGGCCAGGTGAATGAGCAGTTCTTC. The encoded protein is CASSLYGQVNEQFF.